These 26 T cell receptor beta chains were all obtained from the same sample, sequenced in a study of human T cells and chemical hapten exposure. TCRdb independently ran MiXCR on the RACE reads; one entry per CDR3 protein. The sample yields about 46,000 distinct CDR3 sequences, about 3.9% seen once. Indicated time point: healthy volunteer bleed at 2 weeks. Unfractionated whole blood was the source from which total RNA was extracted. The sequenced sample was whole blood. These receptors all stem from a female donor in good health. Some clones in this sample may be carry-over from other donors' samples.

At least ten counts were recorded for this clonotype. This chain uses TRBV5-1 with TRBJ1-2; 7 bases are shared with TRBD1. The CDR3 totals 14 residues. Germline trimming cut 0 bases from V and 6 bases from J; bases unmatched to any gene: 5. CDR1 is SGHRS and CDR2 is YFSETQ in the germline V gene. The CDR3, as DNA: TGCGCCAGCAGCTTGGCCACAGGGGCTCATGGCTACACCTTC. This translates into CASSLATGAHGYTF.

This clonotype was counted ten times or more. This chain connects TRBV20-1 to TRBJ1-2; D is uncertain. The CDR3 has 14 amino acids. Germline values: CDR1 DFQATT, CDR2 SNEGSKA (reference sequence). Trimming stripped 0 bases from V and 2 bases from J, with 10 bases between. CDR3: CSARDPLVNYGYTF. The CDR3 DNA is TGCAGTGCTAGAGATCCATTAGTAAACTATGGCTACACCTTC.

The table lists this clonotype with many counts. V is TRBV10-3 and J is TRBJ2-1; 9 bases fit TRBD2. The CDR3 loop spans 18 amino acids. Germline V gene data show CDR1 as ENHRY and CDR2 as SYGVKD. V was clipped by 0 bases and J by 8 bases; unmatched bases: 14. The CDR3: CAISESGGMRGGKDEQFF. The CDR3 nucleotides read TGTGCCATCAGTGAGTCAGGTGGCATGCGGGGGGGCAAAGATGAGCAGTTCTTC.

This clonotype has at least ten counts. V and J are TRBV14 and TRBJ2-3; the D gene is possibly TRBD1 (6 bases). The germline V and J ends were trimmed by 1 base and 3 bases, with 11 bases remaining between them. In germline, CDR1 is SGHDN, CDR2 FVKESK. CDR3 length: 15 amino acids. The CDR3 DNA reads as TGTGCCAGCAGCCAAGGAGTGAGGGGGACAGATACGCAGTATTTT. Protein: CASSQGVRGTDTQYF.

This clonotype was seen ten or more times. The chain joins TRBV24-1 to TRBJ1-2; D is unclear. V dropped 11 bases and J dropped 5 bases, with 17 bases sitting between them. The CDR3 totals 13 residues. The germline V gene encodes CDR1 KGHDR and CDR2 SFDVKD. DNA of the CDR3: TGTGCCATCCAACGCGGGCCCTCATATGGCTACACCTTC. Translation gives CAIQRGPSYGYTF.

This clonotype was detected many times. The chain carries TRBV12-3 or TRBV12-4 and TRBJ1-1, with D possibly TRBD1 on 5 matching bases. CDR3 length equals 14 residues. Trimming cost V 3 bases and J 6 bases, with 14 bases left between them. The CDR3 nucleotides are TGTGCCAGCAGTTTTGTGGGGGAATGGGCTGAAGCTTTCTTT. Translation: CASSFVGEWAEAFF.

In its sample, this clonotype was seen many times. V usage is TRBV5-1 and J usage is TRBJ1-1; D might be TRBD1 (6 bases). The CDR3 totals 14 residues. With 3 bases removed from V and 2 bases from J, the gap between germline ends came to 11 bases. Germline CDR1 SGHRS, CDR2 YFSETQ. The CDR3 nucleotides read TGCGCCAGCAGCTATCCGACAGGTAACACTGAAGCTTTCTTT. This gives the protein CASSYPTGNTEAFF.

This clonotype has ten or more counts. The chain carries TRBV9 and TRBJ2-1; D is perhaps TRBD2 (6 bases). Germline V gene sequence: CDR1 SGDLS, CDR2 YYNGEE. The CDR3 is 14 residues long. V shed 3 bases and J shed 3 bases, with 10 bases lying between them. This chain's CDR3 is CASSAGGIYNEQFF. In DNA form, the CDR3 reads TGTGCCAGCAGCGCAGGAGGGATCTACAATGAGCAGTTCTTC.

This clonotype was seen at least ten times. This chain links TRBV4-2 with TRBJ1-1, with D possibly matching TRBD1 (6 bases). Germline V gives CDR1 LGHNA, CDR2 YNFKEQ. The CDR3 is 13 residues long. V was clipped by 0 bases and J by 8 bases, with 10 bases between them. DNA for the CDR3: TGTGCCAGCAGCCAAGATCTAGACAGGGAAGCTTTCTTT. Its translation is CASSQDLDREAFF.

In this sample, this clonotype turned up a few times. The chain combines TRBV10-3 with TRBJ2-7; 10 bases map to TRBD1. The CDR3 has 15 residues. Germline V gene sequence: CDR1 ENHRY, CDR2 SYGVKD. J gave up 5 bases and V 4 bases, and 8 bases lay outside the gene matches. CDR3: CAISVSSGTGDEQYF. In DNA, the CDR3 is TGTGCCATCAGTGTATCGTCCGGGACAGGGGACGAGCAGTACTTC.

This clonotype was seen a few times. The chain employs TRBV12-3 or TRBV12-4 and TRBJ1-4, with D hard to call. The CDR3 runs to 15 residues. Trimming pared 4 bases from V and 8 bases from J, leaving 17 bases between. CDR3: CASSSTREVYEKLFF. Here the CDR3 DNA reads TGTGCCAGCAGTTCCACCCGGGAGGTATACGAAAAACTGTTTTTT.

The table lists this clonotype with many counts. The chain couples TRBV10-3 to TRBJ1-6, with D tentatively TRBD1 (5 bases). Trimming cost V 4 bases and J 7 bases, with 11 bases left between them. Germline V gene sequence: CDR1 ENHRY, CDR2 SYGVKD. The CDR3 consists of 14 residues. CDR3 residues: CAISGDSENSPLHF. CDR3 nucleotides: TGTGCCATCAGTGGCGACAGTGAAAATTCACCCCTCCACTTT.

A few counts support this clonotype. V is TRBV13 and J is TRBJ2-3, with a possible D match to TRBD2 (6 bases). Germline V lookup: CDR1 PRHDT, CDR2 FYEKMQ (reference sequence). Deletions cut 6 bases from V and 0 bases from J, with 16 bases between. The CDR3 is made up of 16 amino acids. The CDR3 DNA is TGTGCCAGCAGTTCAACCCAAACTAGCAGCACAGATACGCAGTATTTT. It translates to CASSSTQTSSTDTQYF. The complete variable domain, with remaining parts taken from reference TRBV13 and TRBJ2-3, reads AAGVIQSPRHLIKEKRETATLKCYPIPRHDTVYWYQQGPGQDPQFLISFYEKMQSDKGSIPDRFSAQQFSDYHSELNMSSLELGDSALYFCASSSTQTSSTDTQYFGPGTRLTVL.

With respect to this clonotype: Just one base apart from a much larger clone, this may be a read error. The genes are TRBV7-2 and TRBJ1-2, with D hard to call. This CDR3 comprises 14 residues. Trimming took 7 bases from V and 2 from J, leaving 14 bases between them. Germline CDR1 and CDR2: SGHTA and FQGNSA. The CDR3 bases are TGTGCCAGCAACCAGTCCCCCGAGAACTATGGCTACACCTTC. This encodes CASNQSPENYGYTF.

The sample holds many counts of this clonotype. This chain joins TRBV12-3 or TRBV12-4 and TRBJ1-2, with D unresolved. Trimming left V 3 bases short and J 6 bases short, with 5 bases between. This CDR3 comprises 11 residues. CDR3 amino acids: CASSFGDGYTF. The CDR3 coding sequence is TGTGCCAGCAGTTTCGGGGATGGCTACACCTTC.

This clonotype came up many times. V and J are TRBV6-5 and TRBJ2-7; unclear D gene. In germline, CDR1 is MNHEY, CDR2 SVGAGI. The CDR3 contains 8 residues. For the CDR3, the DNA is TGTCGAGGAAAGGAGCAGTACTTC. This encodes CRGKEQYF.

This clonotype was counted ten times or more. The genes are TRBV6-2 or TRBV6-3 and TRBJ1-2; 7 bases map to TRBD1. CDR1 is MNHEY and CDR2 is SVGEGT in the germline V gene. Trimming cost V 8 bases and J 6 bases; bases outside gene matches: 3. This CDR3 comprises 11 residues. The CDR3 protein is CASRTGDGYTF. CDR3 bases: TGTGCCAGCCGGACAGGCGATGGCTACACCTTC.

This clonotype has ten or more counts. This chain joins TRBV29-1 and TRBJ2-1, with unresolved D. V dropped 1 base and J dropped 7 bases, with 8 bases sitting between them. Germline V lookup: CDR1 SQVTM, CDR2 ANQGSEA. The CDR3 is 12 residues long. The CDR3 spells CSVEGNWNEQFF. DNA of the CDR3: TGCAGCGTTGAAGGAAATTGGAATGAGCAGTTCTTC.

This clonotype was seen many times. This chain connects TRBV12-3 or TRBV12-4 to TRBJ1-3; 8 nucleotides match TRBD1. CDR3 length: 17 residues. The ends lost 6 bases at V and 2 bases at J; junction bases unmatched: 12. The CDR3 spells CASSRRVDRGTGNTIYF. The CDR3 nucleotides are TGTGCCAGCAGCCGAAGGGTCGACAGGGGCACTGGAAACACCATATATTTT.

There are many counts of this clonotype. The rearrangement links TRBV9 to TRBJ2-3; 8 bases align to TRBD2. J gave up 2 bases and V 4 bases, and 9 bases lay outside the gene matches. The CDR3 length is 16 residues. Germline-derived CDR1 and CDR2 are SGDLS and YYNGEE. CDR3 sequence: CASSPPQRGFTDTQYF. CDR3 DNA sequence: TGTGCCAGCAGCCCACCCCAGCGGGGGTTCACAGATACGCAGTATTTT.

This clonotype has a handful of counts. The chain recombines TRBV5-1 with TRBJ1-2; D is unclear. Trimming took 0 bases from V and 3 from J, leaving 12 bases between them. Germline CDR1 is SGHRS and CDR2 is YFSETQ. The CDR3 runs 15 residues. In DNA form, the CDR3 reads TGCGCCAGCAGCTTGGACAGTCAAAATTACTATGGCTACACCTTC. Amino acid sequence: CASSLDSQNYYGYTF.

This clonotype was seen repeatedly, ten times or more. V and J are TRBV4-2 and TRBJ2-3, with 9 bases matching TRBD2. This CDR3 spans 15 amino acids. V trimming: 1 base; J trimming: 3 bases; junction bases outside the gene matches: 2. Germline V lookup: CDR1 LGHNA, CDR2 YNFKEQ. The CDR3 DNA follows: TGTGCCAGCAGCCAAGTCAGCGGGGGGACAGATACGCAGTATTTT. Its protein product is CASSQVSGGTDTQYF.

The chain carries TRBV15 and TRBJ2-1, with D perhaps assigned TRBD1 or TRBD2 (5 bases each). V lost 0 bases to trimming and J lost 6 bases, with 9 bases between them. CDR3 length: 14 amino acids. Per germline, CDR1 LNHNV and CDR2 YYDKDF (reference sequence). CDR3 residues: CATSREWGSNEQFF. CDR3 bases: TGTGCCACCAGCAGAGAGTGGGGGTCCAATGAGCAGTTCTTC. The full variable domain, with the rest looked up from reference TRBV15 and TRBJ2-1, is DAMVIQNPRYQVTQFGKPVTLSCSQTLNHNVMYWYQQKSSQAPKLLFHYYDKDFNNEADTPDNFQSRRPNTSFCFLDIRSPGLGDTAMYLCATSREWGSNEQFFGPGTRLTVL.

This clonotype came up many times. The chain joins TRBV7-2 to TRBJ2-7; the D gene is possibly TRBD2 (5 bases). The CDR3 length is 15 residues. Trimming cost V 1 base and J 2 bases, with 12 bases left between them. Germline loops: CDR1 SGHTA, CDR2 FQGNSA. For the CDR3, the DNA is TGTGCCAGCAGCTTAGGTCCGGGGAGAACCTACGAGCAGTACTTC. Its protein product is CASSLGPGRTYEQYF.

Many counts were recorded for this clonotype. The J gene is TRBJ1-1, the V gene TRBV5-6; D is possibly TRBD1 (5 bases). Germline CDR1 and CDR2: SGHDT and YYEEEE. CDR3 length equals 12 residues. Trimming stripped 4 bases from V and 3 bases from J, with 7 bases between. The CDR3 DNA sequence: TGTGCCAGCAGCAGGGGTTACACTGAAGCTTTCTTT. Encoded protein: CASSRGYTEAFF. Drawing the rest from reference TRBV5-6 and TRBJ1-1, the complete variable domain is DAGVTQSPTHLIKTRGQQVTLRCSPKSGHDTVSWYQQALGQGPQFIFQYYEEEERQRGNFPDRFSGHQFPNYSSELNVNALLLGDSALYLCASSRGYTEAFFGQGTRLTVV.

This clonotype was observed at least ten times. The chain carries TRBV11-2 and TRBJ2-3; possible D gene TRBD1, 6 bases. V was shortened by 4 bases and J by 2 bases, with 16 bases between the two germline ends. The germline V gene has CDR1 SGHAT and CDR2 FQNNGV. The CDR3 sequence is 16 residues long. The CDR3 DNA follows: TGTGCCAGCAGCTCCGAGACAGGACCGTCCACAGATACGCAGTATTTT. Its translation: CASSSETGPSTDTQYF. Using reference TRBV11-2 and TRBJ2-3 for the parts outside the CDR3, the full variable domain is EAGVAQSPRYKIIEKRQSVAFWCNPISGHATLYWYQQILGQGPKLLIQFQNNGVVDDSQLPKDRFSAERLKGVDSTLKIQPAKLEDSAVYLCASSSETGPSTDTQYFGPGTRLTVL.